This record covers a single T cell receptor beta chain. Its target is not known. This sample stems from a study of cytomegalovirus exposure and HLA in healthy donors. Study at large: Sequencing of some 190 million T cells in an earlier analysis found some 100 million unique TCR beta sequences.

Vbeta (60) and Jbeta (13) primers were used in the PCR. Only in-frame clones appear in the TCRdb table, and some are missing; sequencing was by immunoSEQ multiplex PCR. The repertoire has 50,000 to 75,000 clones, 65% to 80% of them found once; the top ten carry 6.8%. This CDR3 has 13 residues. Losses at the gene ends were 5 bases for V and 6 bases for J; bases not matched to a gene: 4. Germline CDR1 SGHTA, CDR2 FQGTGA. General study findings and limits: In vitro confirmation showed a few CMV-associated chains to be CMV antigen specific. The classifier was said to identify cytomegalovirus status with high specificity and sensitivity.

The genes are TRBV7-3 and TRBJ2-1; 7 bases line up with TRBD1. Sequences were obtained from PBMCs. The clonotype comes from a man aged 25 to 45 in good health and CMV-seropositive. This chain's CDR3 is CASSISGGNEQFF. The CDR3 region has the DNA TGTGCCAGCAGCATATCAGGGGGCAATGAGCAGTTCTTC.